One and the same sample provided the 23 T cell receptor beta chains below, sequenced in a study of blood T cell repertoires in COVID-19. Clones were sequenced by immunoSEQ multiplex PCR, and TCRdb holds only the in-frame ones, with some missing. The repertoire includes 95,000 to 100,000 clones, about 85% of them detected once, and around 10% sits in the top ten. Sequencing was carried out using peripheral blood. The receptor source for this set is a woman older than 75 with acute or convalescent COVID-19.

The chain links TRBV5-6 to TRBJ2-3, with 7 nucleotides matching TRBD2. The CDR3 runs 12 residues. V was clipped by 1 base and J by 9 bases; unmatched bases: 2. Germline V gene lookup returns CDR1 SGHDT and CDR2 YYEEEE. In DNA form, the CDR3 reads TGTGCCAGCAGCTTGAGCGGGGCCACGCAGTATTTT. Amino acid sequence: CASSLSGATQYF.

This sequence joins TRBV6-2 or TRBV6-3 and TRBJ2-1; D uncertain. This CDR3 comprises 15 residues. V was cut by 2 bases and J by 6 bases, with 14 bases left in between. Germline V gene sequence: CDR1 MNHEY, CDR2 SVGEGT. CDR3 in DNA: TGTGCCAGCAGTTACCCCGCCCGACATTCCAATGAGCAGTTCTTC. It translates to CASSYPARHSNEQFF.

The rearrangement uses TRBV6-6 and TRBJ1-2; 7 bases are a match to TRBD1. J was trimmed by 4 bases and V by 1 base; bases with no gene match: 6. Per germline, CDR1 MNHNY and CDR2 SVGAGI (reference sequence). The CDR3 consists of 15 residues. The CDR3, as DNA: TGTGCCAGCAGTTACTTCGGACAGGCAACCTATGGCTACACCTTC. Protein: CASSYFGQATYGYTF.

The chain carries TRBV5-6 and TRBJ1-1; 9 bases are a match to TRBD1. The trim removed 1 base at V and 6 bases at J, leaving 7 bases unmatched. CDR3 length equals 15 residues. The germline CDR1 and CDR2 sequences are SGHDT and YYEEEE. The CDR3 coding sequence is TGTGCCAGCAGCTTGCTCCCGGGACAGGGCCCTGAAGCTTTCTTT. It is translated as CASSLLPGQGPEAFF.

This sequence joins TRBV5-4 and TRBJ1-2; a weak D match, TRBD1 (5 bases). The germline V gene encodes CDR1 SGHNT and CDR2 YYREEE (reference sequence). Trimming removed 2 bases from V and 0 bases from J, with 8 bases in between. This CDR3 region has 14 residues. This CDR3 is CASSFKGANYGYTF. The CDR3 DNA sequence: TGTGCCAGCAGCTTTAAAGGGGCTAACTATGGCTACACCTTC.

The gene calls are TRBV19 and TRBJ2-1; 9 bases fit TRBD1. CDR1 LNHDA and CDR2 SQIVND come from the germline V gene (reference sequence). Trimming removed 6 bases from V and 5 bases from J; junction bases left unmatched: 5. The CDR3 is 14 residues long. CDR3 protein: CASRPGTGNNEQFF. CDR3 nucleotide sequence: TGTGCCAGTAGGCCTGGGACAGGGAACAATGAGCAGTTCTTC.

The chain recombines TRBV28 with TRBJ1-3; 9 bases are shared with TRBD1. Germline lookup yields CDR1 MDHEN and CDR2 SYDVKM. V trimming: 6 bases; J trimming: 4 bases; junction bases outside the gene matches: 10. This CDR3 contains 16 residues. CDR3 residues: CASRGAGTGRGNTIYF. CDR3 in DNA: TGTGCCAGCAGAGGAGCCGGGACAGGGAGGGGAAACACCATATATTTT. The complete variable domain, with remaining parts taken from reference TRBV28 and TRBJ1-3, reads DVKVTQSSRYLVKRTGEKVFLECVQDMDHENMFWYRQDPGLGLRLIYFSYDVKMKEKGDIPEGYSVSREKKERFSLILESASTNQTSMYLCASRGAGTGRGNTIYFGEGSWLTVV.

The count of this clone is one. This chain links TRBV6-2 or TRBV6-3 with TRBJ2-3; 11 bases fit TRBD2. The junction had 8 bases not matched to a gene; V was cut back by 6 bases and J by 6 bases. From germline, CDR1 is MNHEY and CDR2 SVGEGT. CDR3 length equals 15 residues. The CDR3 coding sequence is TGTGCCAGCAGCCCGACTAGCGGGGCGCGGGATACGCAGTATTTT. Amino acids: CASSPTSGARDTQYF.

The chain couples TRBV28 to TRBJ2-7, with a possible D match to TRBD1 (6 bases). V lost 5 bases, J lost 2 bases, and 16 bases lay in between. CDR3 length: 15 amino acids. Germline-derived CDR1 and CDR2 are MDHEN and SYDVKM. As DNA, the CDR3 is TGTGCCAGCAGTCCCACGATGACAGGAGCCTACGAGCAGTACGTC. It is translated as CASSPTMTGAYEQYV.

The sample holds a few counts of this clone. This chain links TRBV27 with TRBJ2-3, with 7 bases fitting TRBD2. Germline V lookup: CDR1 MNHEY, CDR2 SMNVEV (reference sequence). J lost 3 bases, V lost 5 bases, and 14 bases had no gene match. The CDR3 loop spans 17 amino acids. The chain's CDR3 is CASSPPPSGRRTDTQYF. CDR3 nucleotide sequence: TGTGCCAGCAGTCCCCCCCCTAGCGGAAGACGGACAGATACGCAGTATTTT.

A single count supports this clone. The V and J genes are TRBV5-1 and TRBJ2-3; D may be TRBD1 (5 bases). The CDR3 contains 14 residues. Germline loops: CDR1 SGHRS, CDR2 YFSETQ. Deletions cut 0 bases from V and 1 base from J, with 6 bases between. The CDR3 is CASSLARGTDTQYF. The CDR3, as DNA: TGCGCCAGCAGCTTGGCCAGGGGCACAGATACGCAGTATTTT.

The chain links TRBV5-6 to TRBJ1-1, with 7 positions matching TRBD1. Per germline, CDR1 SGHDT and CDR2 YYEEEE. V gave up 7 bases and J gave up 4 bases; unmatched junction bases: 10. CDR3 size: 14 residues. The CDR3 loop is CASRYTGASTEAFF. The CDR3 coding sequence is TGTGCCAGCCGCTATACAGGGGCGAGCACTGAAGCTTTCTTT.

This clone was observed a handful of times. The rearrangement joins TRBV4-1 to TRBJ1-2; TRBD1 matches at 8 bases. This CDR3 region has 14 residues. Trimming cost V 4 bases and J 6 bases; bases outside gene matches: 7. Looked up from germline, CDR1 is MGHRA and CDR2 is YSYEKL. CDR3: CASSLPGGADGYTF. CDR3 DNA sequence: TGCGCCAGCAGCCTACCAGGGGGCGCGGATGGCTACACCTTC.

V is TRBV4-2 and J is TRBJ1-2; unclear D gene. V lost 0 bases and J lost 1, with 9 bases in between. CDR1 LGHNA and CDR2 YNFKEQ come from the germline V gene. The CDR3 has 15 residues. Written as DNA, the CDR3 is TGTGCCAGCAGCCAAGATAACCGGGTTAACTATGGCTACACCTTC. This codes for CASSQDNRVNYGYTF.

The chain has TRBV6-1 and TRBJ2-7, with 7 nucleotides matching TRBD2. Per germline, CDR1 MNHNS and CDR2 SASEGT. V dropped 3 bases and J dropped 4; count of bases not matched to a gene: 15. The CDR3 totals 17 residues. The CDR3 bases are TGTGCCAGCAGTGAGGCCCCCGGGGGGTCGGAGGGTTACGAGCAGTACTTC. Translated: CASSEAPGGSEGYEQYF.

Of note for this clone: Other DNA sequences in the sample encode the same CDR3. The chain recombines TRBV5-4 with TRBJ1-2; D is unclear. The germline V and J ends were trimmed by 4 bases and 5 bases, with 6 bases remaining between them. The CDR3 covers 11 residues. Germline CDR1 and CDR2: SGHNT and YYREEE (reference sequence). The CDR3 spells CASSPGYGYTF. In nucleotides, the CDR3 is TGTGCCAGCAGCCCGGGATATGGCTACACCTTC. Complete variable domain (other parts from reference TRBV5-4 and TRBJ1-2): ETGVTQSPTHLIKTRGQQVTLRCSSQSGHNTVSWYQQALGQGPQFIFQYYREEENGRGNFPPRFSGLQFPNYSSELNVNALELDDSALYLCASSPGYGYTFGSGTRLTVV.

This clone was recorded a few times. The chain recombines TRBV3-1 (or the pseudogene TRBV3-2) with TRBJ1-3; D ambiguous. V gave up 4 bases and J gave up 4 bases, with 14 bases separating them. Germline V gene lookup returns CDR1 LGHDT and CDR2 YNNKEL (reference sequence). The CDR3 runs to 15 residues. The CDR3 here is CASSLRAALGNTIYF. The DNA for the CDR3 is TGTGCCAGCAGCCTACGTGCGGCTTTGGGAAACACCATATATTTT.

The chain carries TRBV6-5 and TRBJ1-1, with TRBD1 identical over 7 bases. The trim removed 2 bases at V and 5 bases at J, leaving 5 bases unmatched. The germline V gene has CDR1 MNHEY and CDR2 SVGAGI. CDR3 size: 14 residues. The CDR3 loop is CASSYHRGRTEAFF. CDR3 DNA sequence: TGTGCCAGCAGTTACCACAGGGGAAGGACTGAAGCTTTCTTT.

The chain recombines TRBV5-4 with TRBJ1-6; D is undetermined. Trimming cost V 0 bases and J 0 bases, with 7 bases left between them. The length of the CDR3 is 16 residues. The germline V gene encodes CDR1 SGHNT and CDR2 YYREEE (reference sequence). CDR3 sequence reads: CASSLGANSYNSPLHF. The DNA of the CDR3 is TGTGCCAGCAGCTTGGGGGCCAACTCCTATAATTCACCCCTCCACTTT.

The CDR3 DNA reads as TGTGCCAGTAGTATACTAGCGGCTTACACCGGGGAGCTGTTTTTT. Translated, it gives CASSILAAYTGELFF. The chain is built from TRBV19 and TRBJ2-2; 7 bases fit TRBD2. Germline V gene data show CDR1 as LNHDA and CDR2 as SQIVND (reference sequence). The V segment lost 2 bases and the J segment 3 bases; nucleotides outside the gene matches: 3. The CDR3 is made up of 15 amino acids.

A single count supports this clone. The chain uses TRBV4-3 and TRBJ2-3; D gene unclear. Germline assignment: CDR1 LGHNA and CDR2 YSLEER. The V end was cut by 0 bases, the J end by 1 base, with 8 bases between. This CDR3 is 15 amino acids long. The CDR3 bases are TGCGCCAGCAGCCAAGAGACAACGGGCACAGATACGCAGTATTTT. Protein: CASSQETTGTDTQYF.

The genes are TRBV24-1 and TRBJ2-3; 8 bases are a match to TRBD2. The V gene's germline CDR1 is KGHDR and CDR2 SFDVKD. The CDR3 extends over 14 amino acids. V gave up 5 bases and J gave up 8 bases; unmatched junction bases: 8. CDR3 sequence: CATSALGLGGTQYF. The CDR3, as DNA: TGTGCCACCAGTGCCTTGGGACTAGGTGGTACGCAGTATTTT.

The chain recombines TRBV28 with TRBJ1-1, with 11 bases identical to TRBD1. The CDR3 has 15 amino acids. V shed 5 bases, J shed 9 bases, and the junction held 11 bases outside the gene matches. From germline, CDR1 is MDHEN and CDR2 SYDVKM. In nucleotides, the CDR3 is TGTGCCAGCAGTCCAACCGGGACAGGGGGTAATAAAGCTTTCTTT. Its protein is CASSPTGTGGNKAFF.